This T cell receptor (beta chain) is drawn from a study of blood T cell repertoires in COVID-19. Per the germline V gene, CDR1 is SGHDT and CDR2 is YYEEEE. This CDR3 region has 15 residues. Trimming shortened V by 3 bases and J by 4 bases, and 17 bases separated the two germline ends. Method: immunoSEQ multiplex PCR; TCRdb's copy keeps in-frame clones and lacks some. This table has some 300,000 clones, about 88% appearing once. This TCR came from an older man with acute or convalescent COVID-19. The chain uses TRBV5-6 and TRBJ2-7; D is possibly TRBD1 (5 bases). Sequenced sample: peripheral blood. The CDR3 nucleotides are TGTGCCAGCAGCTGGGGTACAGGATTAGGGTACGAGCAGTACTTC. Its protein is CASSWGTGLGYEQYF.